These 27 T cell receptor beta chains originate from one sample sequenced in a study of blood T cell repertoires in COVID-19. The method was immunoSEQ multiplex PCR; TCRdb's version includes in-frame clones alone and lacks a portion of them. The sample holds under 350,000 clones, 89% seen once. Sequences were obtained from PBMCs or T cells enriched from blood (not recorded which). The receptor source for this set is a woman aged 40 to 49 who had recovered from COVID-19.

The chain recombines TRBV7-8 with TRBJ1-6, with 7 bases matching TRBD1. The CDR3 has 13 residues. CDR1 is SGHVS and CDR2 is FQNEAQ in the germline V gene. With 6 bases clipped from V and 10 bases from J, the junction kept 6 bases outside the gene matches. The CDR3 DNA is TGTGCCAGCAGGAAAGGACAGGACTCACCCCTCCACTTT. This translates into CASRKGQDSPLHF.

The gene calls are TRBV30 and TRBJ1-2; TRBD1 is a possible D gene (5 bases). Germline-derived CDR1 and CDR2 are GTSNPN and SVGIG (reference sequence). This CDR3 region has 13 residues. The V and J ends lost 2 bases and 4 bases respectively, with 11 bases between them. The CDR3 DNA is TGTGCCTGGAGTAACCCGGGGGGCTATGGCTACACCTTC. As protein: CAWSNPGGYGYTF.

The chain is built from TRBV14 and TRBJ2-7; D uncertain. The CDR3 loop spans 12 amino acids. V lost 3 bases and J 0 bases, leaving 3 bases between the germline ends. From germline, CDR1 is SGHDN and CDR2 FVKESK. The CDR3 protein is CASSQSSYEQYF. The CDR3 bases are TGTGCCAGCAGCCAGAGCTCCTACGAGCAGTACTTC. Looking up the rest from reference TRBV14 and TRBJ2-7 gives the full variable domain: EAGVTQFPSHSVIEKGQTVTLRCDPISGHDNLYWYRRVMGKEIKFLLHFVKESKQDESGMPNNRFLAERTGGTYSTLKVQPAELEDSGVYFCASSQSSYEQYFGPGTRLTVT.

The CDR3 sequence is CASSPMAGRGDYGYTF. CDR3 nucleotides: TGTGCCAGCAGTCCTATGGCCGGCCGGGGGGACTATGGCTACACCTTC. The chain is built from TRBV28 and TRBJ1-2, with TRBD1 as a possible D gene (5 bases). The germline V and J ends were trimmed by 5 bases and 3 bases, with 19 bases remaining between them. CDR3 length equals 16 residues. Germline CDR1 and CDR2: MDHEN and SYDVKM.

This rearrangement joins TRBV5-1 to TRBJ1-1, with D unclear. CDR1 SGHRS and CDR2 YFSETQ come from the germline V gene. V lost 0 bases and J lost 1, with 16 bases in between. The CDR3 has 17 residues. CDR3 DNA sequence: TGCGCCAGCAGCTTGGGGCCCGATATAAGAAAGAACACTGAAGCTTTCTTT. This codes for CASSLGPDIRKNTEAFF.

This rearrangement joins TRBV19 to TRBJ2-1; no clear D. Germline CDR1 and CDR2: LNHDA and SQIVND (reference sequence). V gave up 6 bases and J gave up 6 bases, with 6 bases separating them. The CDR3 is 11 residues long. The DNA for the CDR3 is TGTGCCAGTAGACTTACCAATGAGCAGTTCTTC. Translated: CASRLTNEQFF.

The chain combines TRBV3-1 (or the pseudogene TRBV3-2) with TRBJ2-7; D may be TRBD1 (5 bases). Germline values: CDR1 LGHDT, CDR2 YNNKEL (reference sequence). Trimming pared 4 bases from V and 7 bases from J, leaving 14 bases between. The CDR3 is 13 residues long. The CDR3 protein is CASSLLQVGEQYF. The CDR3 DNA is TGTGCCAGCAGCCTCCTACAGGTTGGGGAGCAGTACTTC.

The J gene is TRBJ2-2, the V gene TRBV7-2; a weak D match, TRBD2 (5 bases). CDR3 length: 15 residues. Germline loops: CDR1 SGHTA, CDR2 FQGNSA. V dropped 10 bases and J dropped 3 bases, with 18 bases sitting between them. The CDR3 DNA reads as TGTGCCACACGTCAGGCTAGCACATACACCGGGGAGCTGTTTTTT. Its translation is CATRQASTYTGELFF.

This rearrangement joins TRBV2 to TRBJ1-1, with D possibly matching TRBD1 (6 bases). The CDR3 consists of 13 residues. V lost 6 bases, J lost 8 bases, and 16 bases lay in between. CDR1 and CDR2 from the germline V gene are SNHLY and FYNNEI. The CDR3 bases are TGTGCCAGCAGCGAACCAGGACAGAGAGAAGCTTTCTTT. Translating it yields CASSEPGQREAFF.

The rearrangement joins TRBV30 to TRBJ1-5, with D perhaps matching TRBD1 (6 bases). Germline V gene sequence: CDR1 GTSNPN, CDR2 SVGIG (reference sequence). The CDR3 runs to 13 residues. V shed 4 bases and J shed 5 bases, with 12 bases lying between them. The CDR3 loop is CAWTSGGHQPQHF. CDR3 bases: TGTGCCTGGACGTCGGGGGGCCATCAGCCCCAGCATTTT. Together with reference TRBV30 and TRBJ1-5, the CDR3 gives the full variable domain: SQTIHQWPATLVQPVGSPLSLECTVEGTSNPNLYWYRQAAGRGLQLLFYSVGIGQISSEVPQNLSASRPQDRQFILSSKKLLLSDSGFYLCAWTSGGHQPQHFGDGTRLSIL.

The chain recombines TRBV27 with TRBJ1-1; 9 positions match TRBD1. The germline gives CDR1 MNHEY, CDR2 SMNVEV (reference sequence). CDR3 length: 15 amino acids. With 5 bases clipped from V and 4 bases from J, the junction kept 8 bases outside the gene matches. CDR3 nucleotide sequence: TGTGCCAGCAGTCCCGGGACAGGGATTGGCACTGAAGCTTTCTTT. Protein sequence: CASSPGTGIGTEAFF.

The chain couples TRBV7-9 to TRBJ1-2, with no clear D. The CDR3 runs to 15 residues. Germline V lookup: CDR1 SEHNR, CDR2 FQNEAQ (reference sequence). V lost 5 bases and J lost 4, with 17 bases in between. The CDR3 is CASSPRSGEGYGYTF. As DNA, the CDR3 is TGTGCCAGCAGCCCCCGAAGCGGAGAAGGCTATGGCTACACCTTC.

This clone was seen only once. The chain recombines TRBV30 with TRBJ1-5; weak D call: TRBD1 (5 bases). From germline, CDR1 is GTSNPN and CDR2 SVGIG (reference sequence). The V end lost 6 bases, the J end lost 11 bases, and 23 bases lay between the germline ends. There are 14 residues in the CDR3. DNA of the CDR3: TGTGCCTGTTCAAGGAGACAGATTTTTGAAGCCCAGCATTTT. Amino acids: CACSRRQIFEAQHF. The whole variable domain, remainder taken from reference TRBV30 and TRBJ1-5, is SQTIHQWPATLVQPVGSPLSLECTVEGTSNPNLYWYRQAAGRGLQLLFYSVGIGQISSEVPQNLSASRPQDRQFILSSKKLLLSDSGFYLCACSRRQIFEAQHFGDGTRLSIL.

This chain uses TRBV30 with TRBJ2-7, with D possibly being TRBD1 (6 bases). Germline-derived CDR1 and CDR2 are GTSNPN and SVGIG (reference sequence). With 3 bases removed from V and 6 bases from J, the gap between germline ends came to 18 bases. The CDR3 contains 14 residues. Here the CDR3 reads CAWRKGHFTGEQYF. In DNA form, the CDR3 reads TGTGCCTGGAGGAAGGGACATTTTACCGGCGAGCAGTACTTC.

To note about this clone: At the DNA level, this CDR3 is encoded by other sequences in the same sample as well. This chain joins TRBV18 and TRBJ2-5, with TRBD1 matching 7 bases. This CDR3 has 13 residues. CDR1 is KGHSH and CDR2 is LQKENI in the germline V gene. J was trimmed by 2 bases and V by 6 bases; bases with no gene match: 3. CDR3 sequence reads: CASSQGQQETQYF. The CDR3 nucleotides read TGTGCCAGCTCCCAGGGACAGCAAGAGACCCAGTACTTC.

V usage is TRBV10-3 and J usage is TRBJ1-5; D ambiguous. This CDR3 has 14 amino acids. The germline gives CDR1 ENHRY, CDR2 SYGVKD. The V and J ends lost 6 bases and 2 bases respectively, with 11 bases between them. In DNA form, the CDR3 reads TGTGCCATCAGCCCGGTTTCCGGCAATCAGCCCCAGCATTTT. It encodes CAISPVSGNQPQHF.

The DNA for the CDR3 is TGTGCCAGCAGTGAAGACCGGTTAAACTCCTATGGCTACACCTTC. The encoded protein is CASSEDRLNSYGYTF. The V and J genes are TRBV2 and TRBJ1-2; no clear D. Germline V gives CDR1 SNHLY, CDR2 FYNNEI. With 1 base removed from V and 4 bases from J, the gap between germline ends came to 13 bases. This CDR3 comprises 15 residues.

The chain has TRBV7-3 and TRBJ2-7; TRBD2 agrees at 9 bases. CDR3 size: 16 residues. Germline V lookup: CDR1 SGHTA, CDR2 FQGTGA. V trimming: 2 bases; J trimming: 0 bases; junction bases outside the gene matches: 5. The CDR3 coding sequence is TGTGCCAGCAGCTTATGCGGGAGGGGTAACTCCTACGAGCAGTACTTC. Protein sequence: CASSLCGRGNSYEQYF. Full variable domain (outside the CDR3, taken from reference TRBV7-3 and TRBJ2-7): GAGVSQTPSNKVTEKGKYVELRCDPISGHTALYWYRQSLGQGPEFLIYFQGTGAADDSGLPNDRFFAVRPEGSVSTLKIQRTERGDSAVYLCASSLCGRGNSYEQYFGPGTRLTVT.

The rearrangement links TRBV13 to TRBJ1-1; D remains unclear. Germline-derived CDR1 and CDR2 are PRHDT and FYEKMQ (reference sequence). The V gene lost 1 base and the J gene lost 1 base, with 7 bases spanning the gap. This CDR3 has 14 amino acids. This chain's CDR3 is CASSLVTENTEAFF. CDR3 coding DNA: TGTGCCAGCAGCTTAGTTACAGAGAACACTGAAGCTTTCTTT. The whole variable domain, filled in from reference TRBV13 and TRBJ1-1, reads AAGVIQSPRHLIKEKRETATLKCYPIPRHDTVYWYQQGPGQDPQFLISFYEKMQSDKGSIPDRFSAQQFSDYHSELNMSSLELGDSALYFCASSLVTENTEAFFGQGTRLTVV.

The rearrangement joins TRBV7-2 to TRBJ2-4, with 8 bases identical to TRBD1. The trim removed 6 bases at V and 5 bases at J, leaving 6 bases unmatched. Germline V gene lookup returns CDR1 SGHTA and CDR2 FQGNSA. This CDR3 region has 14 residues. This chain's CDR3 is CASSLGTGQNIQYF. CDR3 bases: TGTGCCAGCAGTCTCGGGACAGGTCAAAACATTCAGTACTTC.

The chain couples TRBV7-4 to TRBJ2-1; TRBD2 matches at 14 bases. Germline CDR1 SGHVT, CDR2 SQSDAQ. The junction had 19 bases not matched to a gene; V was cut back by 5 bases and J by 4 bases. There are 21 residues in the CDR3. The CDR3 DNA sequence: TGTGCCAGCAGCGAACACACGGGGACTAGCGGGGGTCTGGAGGCGTACAATGAGCAGTTCTTC. Translated: CASSEHTGTSGGLEAYNEQFF. Using reference TRBV7-4 and TRBJ2-1 for the parts outside the CDR3, the full variable domain is GAGVSQSPRYKVAKRGRDVALRCDSISGHVTLYWYRQTLGQGSEVLTYSQSDAQRDKSGRPSGRFSAERPERSVSTLKIQRTEQGDSAVYLCASSEHTGTSGGLEAYNEQFFGPGTRLTVL.

CDR3 in DNA: TGCGCCAGCAGCCAGGTGGGAGATTCACCCCTCCACTTT. Translated: CASSQVGDSPLHF. The chain joins TRBV4-1 to TRBJ1-6; D remains unclear. This CDR3 has 13 residues. Trimming shortened V by 3 bases and J by 8 bases, and 8 bases separated the two germline ends. Germline values: CDR1 MGHRA, CDR2 YSYEKL.

The chain links TRBV6-6 to TRBJ2-2; maybe TRBD1 (8 bases). The CDR3 sequence is 16 residues long. Trimming shortened V by 3 bases and J by 3 bases, and 14 bases separated the two germline ends. CDR1 MNHNY and CDR2 SVGAGI come from the germline V gene (reference sequence). The CDR3 is CASSYRTGRDTGELFF. Written as DNA, the CDR3 is TGTGCCAGCAGTTATCGGACAGGGAGGGACACCGGGGAGCTGTTTTTT.

The chain combines TRBV19 with TRBJ2-6; 9 bases are shared with TRBD1. The germline V gene has CDR1 LNHDA and CDR2 SQIVND (reference sequence). J was trimmed by 4 bases and V by 6 bases; bases with no gene match: 10. The CDR3 has 17 amino acids. CDR3 sequence: CASSTGTGQSGANVLTF. CDR3 nucleotides: TGTGCCAGTAGCACCGGGACAGGGCAGTCCGGGGCCAACGTCCTGACTTTC.

Note on this clone: The junction departs from germline at one end; a sequencing error may be responsible. The J gene is TRBJ2-7, the V gene TRBV12-3 or TRBV12-4, with TRBD2 identical over 9 bases. The length of the CDR3 is 13 residues. This CDR3 reads CASSLSSGKFYDF. CDR3 DNA: TGTGCCAGCAGTTTGTCTAGCGGGAAATTTTACGACTTC.

The chain couples TRBV2 to TRBJ1-2; 7 bases fit TRBD1. The J segment lost 2 bases and the V segment lost 8 bases, leaving 8 bases of the junction unmatched. The CDR3 is 14 amino acids. Looked up from germline, CDR1 is SNHLY and CDR2 is FYNNEI. The CDR3 region is CASHGTAPNYGYTF. CDR3 nucleotides: TGTGCCAGCCATGGGACAGCGCCCAACTATGGCTACACCTTC.

The rearrangement joins TRBV9 to TRBJ2-1; weak D call: TRBD2 (6 bases). Germline V gives CDR1 SGDLS, CDR2 YYNGEE. V was clipped by 10 bases and J by 2 bases, with 19 bases between them. This CDR3 is 15 amino acids long. CDR3 region: CASAFGDWAYNEQFF. CDR3 DNA sequence: TGTGCCTCAGCGTTCGGGGACTGGGCCTACAATGAGCAGTTCTTC.